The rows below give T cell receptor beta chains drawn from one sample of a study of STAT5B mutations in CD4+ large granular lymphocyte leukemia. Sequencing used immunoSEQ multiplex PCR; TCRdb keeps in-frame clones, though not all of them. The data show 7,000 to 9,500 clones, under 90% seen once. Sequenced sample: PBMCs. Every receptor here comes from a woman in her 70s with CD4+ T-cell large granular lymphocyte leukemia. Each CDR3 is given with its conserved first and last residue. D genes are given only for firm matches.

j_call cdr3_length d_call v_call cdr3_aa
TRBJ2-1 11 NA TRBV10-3 CAISPDREQFF
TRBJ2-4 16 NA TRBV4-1 CASSQGSSARENIQYF
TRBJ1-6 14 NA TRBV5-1 CASSLEGERSPLHF
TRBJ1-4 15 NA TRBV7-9 CASSLGTAFNEKLFF
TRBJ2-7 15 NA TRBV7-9 CASSLFTGSPYEQYF
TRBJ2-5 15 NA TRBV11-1 CASTTRLGEQETQYF
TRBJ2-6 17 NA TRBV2 CASKLQALSSGANVLTF
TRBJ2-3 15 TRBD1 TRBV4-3 CASSPGQGKGDTQYF
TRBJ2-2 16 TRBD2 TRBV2 CASIPPAGGRTGELFF
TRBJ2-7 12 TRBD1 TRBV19 CATRQGGHEQYF
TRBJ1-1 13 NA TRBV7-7 CASSLRENTEAFF
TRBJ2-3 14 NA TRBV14 CASSRRRDTDTQYF
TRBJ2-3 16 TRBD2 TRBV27 CASSPSGGATLNTQYF
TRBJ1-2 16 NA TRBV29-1 CSVEDLSWDGNYGYTF
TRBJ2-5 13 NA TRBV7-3 CASSEGDQETQYF
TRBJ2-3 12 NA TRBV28 CASSGVVDTQYF
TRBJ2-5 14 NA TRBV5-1 CASKTGFQVETQYF
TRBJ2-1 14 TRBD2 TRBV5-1 CASSWGSGGDEQFF
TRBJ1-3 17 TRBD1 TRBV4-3 CASSQDLGTGYLNTIYF
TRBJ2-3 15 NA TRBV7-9 CASSLVGTSTDTQYF
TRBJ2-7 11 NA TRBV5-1 CASRYRDQQYF
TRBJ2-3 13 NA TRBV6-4 CAVRGGVTDTQYF
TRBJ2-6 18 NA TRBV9 CASSVGGPVRSGANVLTF
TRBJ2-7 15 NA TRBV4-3 CASSQGLLTSYEQYF
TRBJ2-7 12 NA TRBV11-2 CASSTSPYEQYF
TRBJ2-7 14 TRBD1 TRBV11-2 CASSSDRGHYEQYF
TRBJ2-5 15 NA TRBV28 CASSLFGQHQETQYF
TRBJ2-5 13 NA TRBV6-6 CASRPPNLETQYF
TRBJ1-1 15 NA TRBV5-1 CASSSTRGGDTEAFF
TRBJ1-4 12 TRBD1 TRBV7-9 CASSPTGGKLFF
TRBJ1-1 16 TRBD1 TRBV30 CAWRDRGRGRNTEAFF
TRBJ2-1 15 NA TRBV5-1 CASSSGQSSYNEQFF
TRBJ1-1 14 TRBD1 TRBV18 CASSQDRGNTEAFF
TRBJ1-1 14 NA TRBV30 CAWSGGHRNTEAFF
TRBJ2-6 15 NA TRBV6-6 CASSHDNSGANVLTF
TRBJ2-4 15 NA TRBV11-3 CASTGGGGKKNIQYF
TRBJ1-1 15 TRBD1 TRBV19 CASSTTGFGDTEAFF
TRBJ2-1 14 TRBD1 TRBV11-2 CASRPDRGYNEQFF
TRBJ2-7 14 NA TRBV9 CASSVVGNSYEQYF
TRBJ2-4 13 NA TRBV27 CASSLVGMNIQYF
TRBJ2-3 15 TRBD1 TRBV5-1 CASSETGGSADTQYF
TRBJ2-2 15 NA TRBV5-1 CASSTDSVASGELFF
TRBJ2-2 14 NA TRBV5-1 CASSLVLETGELFF
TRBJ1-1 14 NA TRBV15 CATSSGPLDTEAFF
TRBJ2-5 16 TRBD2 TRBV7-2 CASSFKLAGGVETQYF
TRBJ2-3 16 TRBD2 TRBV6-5 CASSYSSGGAKDTQYF
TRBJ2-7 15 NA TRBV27 CASSLYPGEAYEQYF
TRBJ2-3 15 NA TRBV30 CAWSGGAGRTDTQYF